This is a list of T cell receptor beta chains from one sample in a study of cytomegalovirus exposure and HLA in healthy donors. Clones were sequenced by immunoSEQ multiplex PCR, and TCRdb holds only the in-frame ones, with some missing. The sample records about 160,000 clones, over 80% being singletons. Sequencing was carried out using PBMCs. These TCRs come from a girl aged 5 to 17 in good health and CMV-seropositive. CDR3s include the opening cysteine and the closing phenylalanine or tryptophan.

v_call: TRBV5-1; cdr3_aa: CASSLGWGPGELFF
v_call: TRBV10-1; cdr3_aa: CASSEDLAGGNEQFF
v_call: TRBV18; cdr3_aa: CASSPLASRRTDTQYF
v_call: TRBV27; cdr3_aa: CASSLDRGWTGELFF
v_call: TRBV18; cdr3_aa: CASSPTGRAYGYTF
v_call: TRBV5-1; cdr3_aa: CASSSPAGRYYNEQFF
v_call: TRBV18; cdr3_aa: CASTGGGGQAFF
v_call: TRBV25-1; cdr3_aa: CASSESLPGLAMYNEQFF
v_call: TRBV5-4; cdr3_aa: CASSWTSGSLNNEQFF
v_call: TRBV5-1; cdr3_aa: CASSQSGGYNEQFF
v_call: TRBV5-1; cdr3_aa: CASSFLAGPRRDLQETQYF
v_call: TRBV29-1; cdr3_aa: CSVEENRGAFF
v_call: TRBV6-5; cdr3_aa: CASSSVLAGAYNEQFF
v_call: TRBV19; cdr3_aa: CASSRGLRDEQFF
v_call: TRBV19; cdr3_aa: CASSPWSVTDTQYF
v_call: TRBV5-1; cdr3_aa: CASSSAGEDTQYF
v_call: TRBV6-5; cdr3_aa: CASSYFSGSAYEQYF
v_call: TRBV7-9; cdr3_aa: CASSFAAGIIGETQYF
v_call: TRBV28; cdr3_aa: CASRRTRGALANEKLFF
v_call: TRBV28; cdr3_aa: CASSLSENIQYF
v_call: TRBV2; cdr3_aa: CASSPGPREGSYEQYF
v_call: TRBV30; cdr3_aa: CAWSVLAGATNTGELFF
v_call: TRBV10-3; cdr3_aa: CATGGDPGNIQYF
v_call: TRBV19; cdr3_aa: CASSRGDRGANVLTF
v_call: TRBV30; cdr3_aa: CAWTVDSYEQFF
v_call: TRBV6-5; cdr3_aa: CASSLTGGGEKLFF
v_call: TRBV6-1; cdr3_aa: CASRRGQMYTEAFF
v_call: TRBV10-1; cdr3_aa: CASSELAGVGEQFF
v_call: TRBV7-9; cdr3_aa: CASSLSSGSGTDTQYF
v_call: TRBV2; cdr3_aa: CASREGLAGYEQYF
v_call: TRBV9; cdr3_aa: CASSGWRGYSTDTQYF
v_call: TRBV11-2; cdr3_aa: CASSFRSSGANVLTF
v_call: TRBV2; cdr3_aa: CASSEGTGGYTF
v_call: TRBV6-6; cdr3_aa: CASSPAGNNQPQHF
v_call: TRBV5-1; cdr3_aa: CASRVAGVRDTQYF
v_call: TRBV20-1; cdr3_aa: CSPGNTEAFF
v_call: TRBV6-5; cdr3_aa: CASSMNTEAFF
v_call: TRBV7-3; cdr3_aa: CASSLARETNNEQFF
v_call: TRBV28; cdr3_aa: CASSVLTGDEQYF
v_call: TRBV18; cdr3_aa: CASSPIRGTLSEAFF
v_call: TRBV20-1; cdr3_aa: CSVKGISPVF
v_call: TRBV11-3; cdr3_aa: CASSLAGTYEQYF
v_call: TRBV4-1; cdr3_aa: CASSQDGGGRGPNQPQHF
v_call: TRBV13; cdr3_aa: CASRVGGGGTEQFF
v_call: TRBV7-6; cdr3_aa: CASSLTVAGGPLGQYF
v_call: TRBV7-8; cdr3_aa: CASSLAVRGQLPYEQYF
v_call: TRBV5-1; cdr3_aa: CASSWGTRSVGEQFF
v_call: TRBV5-8; cdr3_aa: CASSLVQGTEQYF
v_call: TRBV27; cdr3_aa: CASSPRTAYGYTF
v_call: TRBV29-1; cdr3_aa: CSVGEGRAYEQYF
v_call: TRBV10-3; cdr3_aa: CAISERTGEHGELFF
v_call: TRBV15; cdr3_aa: CATSRALQGYEQYF
v_call: TRBV5-1; cdr3_aa: CASSTTGSMNTEAFF
v_call: TRBV9; cdr3_aa: CASSVGMDRPKQFF
v_call: TRBV7-9; cdr3_aa: CASSSLAAAYEQYF
v_call: TRBV27; cdr3_aa: CASSWEGGILNEQFF
v_call: TRBV13; cdr3_aa: CASSFSGGAFETQYF